These 7 T cell receptor beta chains were sequenced from one sample in a study of T cells in Graves' hyperthyroidism and ophthalmopathy. Template material for amplifying TCR beta CDR3 regions consisted of RNA transcripts. A set of HTBI primers served as the primers for a first-round RT-PCR of the TCR CDR3. TCRdb reanalysed the multiplex PCR reads using MiXCR and keeps one entry per CDR3 protein. The data show more than 350,000 distinct CDR3 sequences, under 15% seen once. Sample: blood. Source of these receptors: a woman in her twenties or thirties with Graves' hyperthyroidism.

The sample holds many counts of this clonotype. V is TRBV7-8 and J is TRBJ2-3, with 12 bases matching TRBD2. The V and J ends lost 3 bases and 4 bases, in that order; junction bases with no gene match: 5. The CDR3 spans 16 residues. The germline CDR1 and CDR2 sequences are SGHVS and FQNEAQ. The CDR3 here is CASSFLAGGSADTQYF. CDR3 coding DNA: TGTGCCAGCAGCTTTCTAGCGGGAGGGAGCGCAGATACGCAGTATTTT.

The chain employs TRBV9 and TRBJ2-1; TRBD2 matches 10 bases. The CDR3 runs to 16 residues. The germline V gene encodes CDR1 SGDLS and CDR2 YYNGEE. The V gene end was trimmed by 2 bases and the J gene end by 8 bases; junction bases not matched to a gene: 10. CDR3 amino acids: CASSVILAGDNHEQFF. The CDR3 bases are TGTGCCAGCAGCGTCATTCTAGCGGGAGACAACCATGAGCAGTTCTTC.

This clonotype showed up many times. The chain uses TRBV5-5 and TRBJ2-7; TRBD2 matches at 11 bases. The CDR3 length is 15 residues. CDR1 is SGHKS, CDR2 YYEKEE, per germline (reference sequence). V was clipped by 5 bases and J by 5 bases; unmatched bases: 9. CDR3 residues: CASRRSGTSGHEQYF. The CDR3, as DNA: TGTGCCAGCAGGCGCTCCGGGACTAGCGGCCACGAGCAGTACTTC.

The chain carries TRBV28 and TRBJ1-2; D possibly corresponds to TRBD1 (5 bases). Trimming removed 8 bases at V and 4 bases at J, with 14 bases between. Germline CDR1 and CDR2: MDHEN and SYDVKM. The CDR3 sequence is 13 residues long. This CDR3 is CASWGSGSYGYTF. The CDR3 DNA reads TGTGCCAGCTGGGGGAGTGGGAGCTATGGCTACACCTTC.

Ten or more counts support this clonotype. This chain uses TRBV18 with TRBJ1-1, with 7 bases lining up with TRBD1. This CDR3 region has 15 residues. Trimming at V came to 6 bases and at J to 1 base, leaving 8 bases not matched to a gene. Germline V gene sequence: CDR1 KGHSH, CDR2 LQKENI. CDR3: CASSRPGQRNTEAFF. In DNA form, the CDR3 reads TGTGCCAGCTCGCGACCGGGACAGAGGAACACTGAAGCTTTCTTT.

The J gene is TRBJ1-2, the V gene TRBV7-9; no reliable D call. The CDR3 has 13 amino acids. V was cut by 1 base and J by 10 bases, with 13 bases left in between. Germline CDR1 and CDR2: SEHNR and FQNEAQ (reference sequence). The CDR3 is CASSLDSGSFYTF. CDR3 nucleotide sequence: TGTGCCAGCAGCTTAGACAGCGGCAGTTTCTACACCTTC.

The chain combines TRBV18 with TRBJ2-2; weak D call: TRBD2 (6 bases). V was clipped by 3 bases and J by 6 bases, with 14 bases between them. The germline CDR1 and CDR2 sequences are KGHSH and LQKENI. The CDR3 sequence is 15 residues long. CDR3 nucleotides: TGTGCCAGCTCACCTCGGGATGCGGGACCCGGGGAGCTGTTTTTT. Encoded protein: CASSPRDAGPGELFF.